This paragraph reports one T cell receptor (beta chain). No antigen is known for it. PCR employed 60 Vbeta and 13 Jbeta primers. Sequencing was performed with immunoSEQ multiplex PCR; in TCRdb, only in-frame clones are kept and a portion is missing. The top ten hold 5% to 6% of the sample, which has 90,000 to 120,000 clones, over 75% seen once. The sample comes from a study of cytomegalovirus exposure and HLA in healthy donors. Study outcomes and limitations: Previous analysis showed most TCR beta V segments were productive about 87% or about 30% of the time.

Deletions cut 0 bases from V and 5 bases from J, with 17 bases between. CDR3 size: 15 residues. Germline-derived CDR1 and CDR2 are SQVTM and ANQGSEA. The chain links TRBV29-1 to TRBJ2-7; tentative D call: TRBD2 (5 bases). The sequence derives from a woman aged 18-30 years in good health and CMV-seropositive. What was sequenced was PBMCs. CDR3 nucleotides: TGCAGCGTTGAAGATGGAGGCAGAGGAGTCCACGAGCAGTACTTC. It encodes CSVEDGGRGVHEQYF.